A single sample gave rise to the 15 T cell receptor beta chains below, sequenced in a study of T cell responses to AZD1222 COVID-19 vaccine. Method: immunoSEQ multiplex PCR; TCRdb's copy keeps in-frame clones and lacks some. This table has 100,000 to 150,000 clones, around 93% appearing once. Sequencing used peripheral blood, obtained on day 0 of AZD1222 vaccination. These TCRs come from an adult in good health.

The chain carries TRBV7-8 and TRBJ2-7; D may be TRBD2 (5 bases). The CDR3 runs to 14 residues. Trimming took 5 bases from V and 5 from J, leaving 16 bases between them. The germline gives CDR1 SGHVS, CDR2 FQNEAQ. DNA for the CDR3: TGTGCCAGCAGCCTCCGACTACTTGTGGACGAGCAGTACTTC. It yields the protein CASSLRLLVDEQYF.

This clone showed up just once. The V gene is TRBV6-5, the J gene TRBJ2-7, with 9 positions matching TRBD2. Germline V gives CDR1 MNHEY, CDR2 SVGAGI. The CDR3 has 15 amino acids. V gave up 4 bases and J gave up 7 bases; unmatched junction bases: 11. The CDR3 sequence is CASSSWGLASEEQYF. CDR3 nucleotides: TGTGCCAGCAGTTCGTGGGGACTAGCCTCCGAAGAGCAGTACTTC.

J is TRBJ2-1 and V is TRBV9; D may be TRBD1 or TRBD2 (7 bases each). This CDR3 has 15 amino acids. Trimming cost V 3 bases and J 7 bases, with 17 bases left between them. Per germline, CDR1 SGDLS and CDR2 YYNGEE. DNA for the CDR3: TGTGCCAGCAGCGGGACTAGGCAGGGGGGGAATGAGCAGTTCTTC. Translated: CASSGTRQGGNEQFF.

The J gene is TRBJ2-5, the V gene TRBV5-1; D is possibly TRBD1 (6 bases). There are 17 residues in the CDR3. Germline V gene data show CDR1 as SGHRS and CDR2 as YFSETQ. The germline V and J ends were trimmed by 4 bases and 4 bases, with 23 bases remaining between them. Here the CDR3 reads CASSRPATGILRETQYF. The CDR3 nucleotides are TGCGCCAGCAGCAGGCCAGCTACAGGGATACTAAGAGAGACCCAGTACTTC. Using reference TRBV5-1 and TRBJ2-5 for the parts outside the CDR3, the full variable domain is KAGVTQTPRYLIKTRGQQVTLSCSPISGHRSVSWYQQTPGQGLQFLFEYFSETQRNKGNFPGRFSGRQFSNSRSEMNVSTLELGDSALYLCASSRPATGILRETQYFGPGTRLLVL.

CDR3 residues: CASSLEGTWRNEKLFF. The CDR3 bases are TGCGCCAGCAGCTTGGAGGGTACGTGGCGTAATGAAAAACTGTTTTTT. The rearrangement uses TRBV5-1 and TRBJ1-4, with no clear D. The germline gives CDR1 SGHRS, CDR2 YFSETQ. V dropped 0 bases and J dropped 4 bases, with 13 bases sitting between them. The CDR3 has 16 amino acids.

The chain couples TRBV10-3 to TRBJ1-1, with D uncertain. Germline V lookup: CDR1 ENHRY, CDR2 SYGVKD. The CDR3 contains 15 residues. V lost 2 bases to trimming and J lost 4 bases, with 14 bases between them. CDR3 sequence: CAISEPTLGSTEAFF. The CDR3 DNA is TGTGCCATCAGTGAGCCCACATTGGGGTCCACTGAAGCTTTCTTT.

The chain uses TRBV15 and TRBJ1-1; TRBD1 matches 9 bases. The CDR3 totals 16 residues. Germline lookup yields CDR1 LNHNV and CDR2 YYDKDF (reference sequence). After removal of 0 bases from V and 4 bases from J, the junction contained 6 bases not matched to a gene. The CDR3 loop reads CATSRDSGTGFTEAFF. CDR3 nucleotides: TGTGCCACCAGCAGAGATTCCGGGACAGGGTTCACTGAAGCTTTCTTT.

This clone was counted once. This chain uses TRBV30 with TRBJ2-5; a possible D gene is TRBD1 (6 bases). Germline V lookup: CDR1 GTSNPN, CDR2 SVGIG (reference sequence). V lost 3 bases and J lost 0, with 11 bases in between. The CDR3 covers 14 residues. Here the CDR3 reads CAWRAGTNQETQYF. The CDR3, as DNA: TGTGCCTGGAGGGCCGGGACAAACCAAGAGACCCAGTACTTC.

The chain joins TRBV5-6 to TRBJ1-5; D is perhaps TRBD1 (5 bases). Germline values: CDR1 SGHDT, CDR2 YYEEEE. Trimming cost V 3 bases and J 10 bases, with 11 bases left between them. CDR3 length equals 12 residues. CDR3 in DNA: TGTGCCAGCAGCTACGGGGGAGGACCCCAGCATTTT. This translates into CASSYGGGPQHF. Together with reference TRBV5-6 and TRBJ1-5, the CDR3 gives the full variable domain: DAGVTQSPTHLIKTRGQQVTLRCSPKSGHDTVSWYQQALGQGPQFIFQYYEEEERQRGNFPDRFSGHQFPNYSSELNVNALLLGDSALYLCASSYGGGPQHFGDGTRLSIL.

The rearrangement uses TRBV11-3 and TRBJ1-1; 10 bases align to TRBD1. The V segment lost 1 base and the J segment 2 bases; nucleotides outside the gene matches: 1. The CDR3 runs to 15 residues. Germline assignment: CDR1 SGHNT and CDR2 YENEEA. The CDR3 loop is CASSLGTGGNTEAFF. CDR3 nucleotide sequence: TGTGCCAGCAGCTTAGGGACAGGGGGTAACACTGAAGCTTTCTTT.

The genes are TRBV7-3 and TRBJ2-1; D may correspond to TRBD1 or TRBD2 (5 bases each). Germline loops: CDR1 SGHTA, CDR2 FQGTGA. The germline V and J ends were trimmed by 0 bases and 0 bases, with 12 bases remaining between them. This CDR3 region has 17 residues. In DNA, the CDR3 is TGTGCCAGCAGCTTAACGCCCGTGGGGGTCTCCTACAATGAGCAGTTCTTC. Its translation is CASSLTPVGVSYNEQFF.

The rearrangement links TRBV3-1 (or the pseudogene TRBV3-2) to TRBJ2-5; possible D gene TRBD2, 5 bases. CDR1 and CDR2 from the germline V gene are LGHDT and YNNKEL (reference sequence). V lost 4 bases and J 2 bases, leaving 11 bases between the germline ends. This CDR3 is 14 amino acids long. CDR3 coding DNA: TGTGCCAGCAGCCCCTTTAGCGTGCAAGAGACCCAGTACTTC. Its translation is CASSPFSVQETQYF.

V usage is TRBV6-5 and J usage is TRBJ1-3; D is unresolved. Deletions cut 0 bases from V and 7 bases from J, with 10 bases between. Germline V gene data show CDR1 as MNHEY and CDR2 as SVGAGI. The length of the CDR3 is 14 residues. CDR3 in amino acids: CASSYSERLNTIYF. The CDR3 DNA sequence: TGTGCCAGCAGTTACTCGGAAAGACTCAACACCATATATTTT.

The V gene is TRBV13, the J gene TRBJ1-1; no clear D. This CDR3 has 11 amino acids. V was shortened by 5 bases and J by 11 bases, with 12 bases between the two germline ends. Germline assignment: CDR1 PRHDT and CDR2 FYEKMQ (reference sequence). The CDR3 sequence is CASSRFGEAFF. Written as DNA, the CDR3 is TGTGCCAGCAGCCGATTCGGAGAGGCTTTCTTT.

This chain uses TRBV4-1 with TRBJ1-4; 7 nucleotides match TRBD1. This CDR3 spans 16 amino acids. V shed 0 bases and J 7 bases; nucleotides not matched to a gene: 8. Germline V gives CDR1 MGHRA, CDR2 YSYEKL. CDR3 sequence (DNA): TGCGCCAGCAGCCAAGATGCGGCAGGGGGTCTTGAAAAACTGTTTTTT. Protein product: CASSQDAAGGLEKLFF.